This TCR beta chain was retrieved from a study of blood T cell repertoires in COVID-19. Turning to the study itself: Sources were T cells, B-cell-depleted T cells, or PBMCs; the material itself was cDNA or gDNA.

This CDR3 contains 13 residues. This clone was seen a single time. The repertoire was sequenced with immunoSEQ multiplex PCR; TCRdb's copy has only in-frame clones and lacks some. The sample lists 200,000 to 300,000 clones; approximately 89% were seen once. This TCR was sampled from a woman between 35 and 50 years old with acute COVID-19. The sample taken for sequencing was PBMCs or T cells enriched from blood (not recorded which). The rearrangement links TRBV21-1 to TRBJ2-7; whether TRBD1, the table's D call, matches the DNA was not checked. TRBV21-1 has pseudogene status. Here the CDR3 reads CARREQGAYEQYV. In DNA form, the CDR3 reads TGTGCCAGAAGGGAACAGGGTGCTTACGAGCAGTACGTC.